This T cell receptor beta chain was sequenced in a study of blood T cell repertoires in COVID-19. In the study overall: Samples taken during acute and convalescent COVID-19 were collected in the United States, Italy and Spain. T cells, B-cell-depleted T cells, or PBMCs provided the cDNA or gDNA that served as material.

The CDR3 length is 14 residues. Trimming took off 8 bases at V and 6 bases at J, with 17 bases between the two ends. Per germline, CDR1 LGHDT and CDR2 YNNKEL (reference sequence). Source study methods: Estimation of nucleated cell counts relied on the amplification of reference gene primers. Assay: immunoSEQ multiplex PCR; the TCRdb copy retains only in-frame clones and omits some. V, J and clone size are those of that table, while D and trimming were read from the DNA. The table has some 190,000 clones, over 75% seen once. V and J are TRBV3-1 (or the pseudogene TRBV3-2) and TRBJ2-1, with a tentative D call TRBD2 (6 bases). The sample consisted of peripheral blood. The TCR comes from a human donor with active or convalescent COVID-19. The donor label of this sample is uncertain. The DNA of the CDR3 is TGTGCCAGCCAGAAAGGCGGCGGGACCAATGAGCAGTTCTTC. This gives the protein CASQKGGGTNEQFF.